This TCR beta chain was profiled in a study of blood T cell repertoires in COVID-19. Living in about two dozen US areas, the participants were between roughly 18 and 89 years of age. Clinical histories supplied by participants themselves formed the basis of cohort assignment. The junction had 1 base not matched to a gene; V was cut back by 1 base and J by 4 bases. Germline loops: CDR1 MNHEY, CDR2 SVGAGI. This CDR3 is 14 amino acids long. The repertoire was sequenced with immunoSEQ multiplex PCR; TCRdb's copy has only in-frame clones and lacks some. The sample lists 200,000 to 300,000 clones, around nine tenths seen once, with under 3% in the top ten.

The sequenced sample was PBMCs or T cells enriched from blood (not recorded which). This clonotype originated in a young woman who had recovered from COVID-19. The J gene is TRBJ1-5, the V gene TRBV6-5; 7 positions agree with TRBD1. This CDR3 is CASSYFRGNQPQHF. CDR3 coding DNA: TGTGCCAGCAGTTACTTCAGGGGGAATCAGCCCCAGCATTTT.